One T cell receptor (beta chain) is described in this entry. The germline gives CDR1 MNHEY, CDR2 SVGAGI. The CDR3 is 12 amino acids. Trimming at V came to 5 bases and at J to 13 bases, leaving 7 bases not matched to a gene. The record originates from a study of CD8+ T cells in alopecia areata. RNA was isolated and reverse transcribed to cDNA, the sequencing template. Here immunoSEQ multiplex PCR was the method, and the copy in TCRdb shows in-frame clones only, minus some. Of around 140,000 clones listed, approximately 86% were seen once; the top ten hold roughly 13%. Described treatment: oral pan-JAK inhibitor, 5-10 mg twice daily.

This TCR was recovered from a human donor with alopecia areata. The J gene is TRBJ2-3, the V gene TRBV6-5; 9 nucleotides match TRBD1. The sample here was CD8+ T cells sorted from blood, taken at week 4, from a patient treated with tofacitinib. The CDR3 spells CASSTGGGLEYF. The CDR3 DNA sequence: TGTGCCAGCAGTACAGGGGGCGGATTAGAGTATTTT.